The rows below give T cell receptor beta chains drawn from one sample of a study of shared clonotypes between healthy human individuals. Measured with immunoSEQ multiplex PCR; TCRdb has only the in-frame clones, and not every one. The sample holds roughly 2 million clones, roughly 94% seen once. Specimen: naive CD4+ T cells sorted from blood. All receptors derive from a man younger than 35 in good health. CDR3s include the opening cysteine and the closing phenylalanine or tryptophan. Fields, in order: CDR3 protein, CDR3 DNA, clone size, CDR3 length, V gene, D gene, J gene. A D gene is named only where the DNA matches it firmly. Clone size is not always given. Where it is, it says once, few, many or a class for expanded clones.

CASSVEGSGSWNEQFF	TGTGCCAGCAGCGTAGAGGGTAGCGGGAGCTGGAATGAGCAGTTCTTC	NA	16	TRBV9	TRBD2	TRBJ2-1
CASSLRRVEQYF	TGTGCCAGCAGTCTTCGGCGAGTAGAGCAGTACTTC	NA	12	TRBV6-6	NA	TRBJ2-7
CASSGDGLYTEAFF	TGCGCCAGCAGTGGGGACGGCCTATACACTGAAGCTTTCTTT	NA	14	TRBV5-1	NA	TRBJ1-1
CASSRYQETQYF	TGTGCCAGCTCACGGTACCAAGAGACCCAGTACTTC	few	12	TRBV18	NA	TRBJ2-5
CASSPSELGRDEQYF	TGTGCCAGCAGCCCCTCCGAGTTGGGGCGGGACGAGCAGTACTTC	NA	15	TRBV9	NA	TRBJ2-7
CATSRDLGSSSYNSPLHF	TGTGCCACCAGCAGAGACCTTGGAAGCAGCTCCTATAATTCACCCCTCCACTTT	NA	18	TRBV15	NA	TRBJ1-6
CASRPRGTANYGYTF	TGTGCCAGCAGACCGAGAGGGACAGCCAACTATGGCTACACCTTC	NA	15	TRBV28	TRBD1	TRBJ1-2
CASGEGITEAFF	TGCGCCAGCGGAGAGGGGATCACTGAAGCTTTCTTT	NA	12	TRBV5-1	NA	TRBJ1-1
CASSLDNRREQYF	TGTGCCAGCAGCTTAGATAACAGGCGCGAGCAGTACTTC	NA	13	TRBV7-2	NA	TRBJ2-7
CASSSGTGVNQPQHF	TGTGCCAGCAGCTCCGGGACAGGGGTCAATCAGCCCCAGCATTTT	NA	15	TRBV5-5	TRBD1	TRBJ1-5
CASCGTANSPLHF	TGTGCCAGTTGTGGGACAGCCAATTCACCCCTCCACTTT	NA	13	TRBV19	TRBD1	TRBJ1-6
CASSPGWENTEAFF	TGTGCCAGCTCCCCAGGGTGGGAGAACACTGAAGCTTTCTTT	NA	14	TRBV18	NA	TRBJ1-1
CASSLNLAGEETQYF	TGTGCCAGCAGCTTAAATCTAGCGGGAGAAGAGACCCAGTACTTC	NA	15	TRBV11-2	TRBD2	TRBJ2-5
CASSPSGTWDSPLHF	TGTGCCAGCAGCCCCTCTGGGACTTGGGATTCACCCCTCCACTTT	NA	15	TRBV7-3	NA	TRBJ1-6
CASSYKASGSYEQYF	TGTGCCAGCAGTTACAAGGCTAGCGGGAGCTACGAGCAGTACTTC	once	15	TRBV6-5	TRBD2	TRBJ2-7
CASSEGPARDDQPQHF	TGTGCCAGCAGCGAAGGCCCAGCCCGGGACGATCAGCCCCAGCATTTT	NA	16	TRBV21-1	NA	TRBJ1-5
CASRDRVGANVLTF	TGTGCCAGCAGAGACAGGGTTGGGGCCAACGTCCTGACTTTC	NA	14	TRBV6-1	TRBD1	TRBJ2-6
CASSTSGGREAFF	TGTGCCAGCAGCACCAGCGGGGGGCGTGAAGCTTTCTTT	NA	13	TRBV7-6	NA	TRBJ1-1
CASSLAKAGDNSPLHF	TGTGCCAGCAGCTTAGCCAAGGCAGGCGACAATTCACCCCTCCACTTT	NA	16	TRBV7-9	NA	TRBJ1-6
CASSWDGKDGYTF	TGCGCCAGCAGCTGGGACGGTAAGGATGGCTACACCTTC	NA	13	TRBV5-1	NA	TRBJ1-2
CASSADYSYEQYF	TGTGCCAGCAGCGCCGACTATTCCTACGAGCAGTACTTC	NA	13	TRBV7-2	NA	TRBJ2-7
CASSSLFRDEQYF	TGTGCCAGCAGTTCGCTGTTCCGAGACGAGCAGTACTTC	NA	13	TRBV28	NA	TRBJ2-7
CASSPYTQGTQYF	TGTGCCAGCAGCCCCTATACCCAAGGGACCCAGTACTTC	NA	13	TRBV14	NA	TRBJ2-5
CASSVGIDNQPQHF	TGTGCCAGCAGTGTAGGTATAGACAATCAGCCCCAGCATTTT	NA	14	TRBV2	NA	TRBJ1-5
CASSQGLAGEETQYF	TGCGCCAGCAGCCAAGGTCTGGCAGGAGAGGAGACCCAGTACTTC	NA	15	TRBV4-3	NA	TRBJ2-5
CASSPPAGPNTGELFF	TGTGCCAGCTCACCACCGGCAGGACCAAACACCGGGGAGCTGTTTTTT	NA	16	TRBV18	NA	TRBJ2-2
CASSLLLHSYEQYF	TGTGCCAGCAGCTTACTGTTACACTCCTACGAGCAGTACTTC	NA	14	TRBV11-2	NA	TRBJ2-7
CASSAIIGGAGDTGELFF	TGTGCCAGCAGTGCCATCATCGGGGGGGCCGGGGACACCGGGGAGCTGTTTTTT	NA	18	TRBV27	TRBD2	TRBJ2-2
CASSVEDGSQFF	TGTGCCAGCAGCGTAGAAGATGGCAGTCAGTTCTTC	NA	12	TRBV9	NA	TRBJ2-1
CASSFYLLGASGNTIYF	TGTGCCAGCAGCTTTTATCTTCTGGGGGCCTCTGGAAACACCATATATTTT	NA	17	TRBV7-9	NA	TRBJ1-3
CAWSGRQGHQPQHF	TGTGCCTGGAGTGGTCGACAGGGGCATCAGCCCCAGCATTTT	NA	14	TRBV30	TRBD1	TRBJ1-5
CASSYLSGQGDYEQYF	TGTGCCAGCAGTTACTTATCGGGACAGGGGGATTACGAGCAGTACTTC	NA	16	TRBV6-5	TRBD1	TRBJ2-7
CASSYSRGDQPQHF	TGTGCCAGCAGTTACTCTCGGGGGGATCAGCCCCAGCATTTT	NA	14	TRBV6-5	NA	TRBJ1-5
CASSSAQGDHKAFF	TGTGCCAGCAGTTCGGCACAGGGGGACCATAAAGCTTTCTTT	NA	14	TRBV28	TRBD1	TRBJ1-1
CASSENPPDTQYF	TGCGCCAGCAGTGAGAACCCCCCAGATACGCAGTATTTT	NA	13	TRBV10-1	NA	TRBJ2-3
CASSLSRAETQYF	TGTGCCAGCAGCCTCTCCAGGGCAGAGACCCAGTACTTC	once	13	TRBV11-2	NA	TRBJ2-5
CASSDFIDYNEQFF	TGTGCCAGTAGTGATTTCATTGACTACAATGAGCAGTTCTTC	NA	14	TRBV19	NA	TRBJ2-1
CASSQDVGELFF	TGCGCCAGCAGCCAAGATGTCGGGGAGCTGTTTTTT	NA	12	TRBV4-3	NA	TRBJ2-2
CASSQRQGFTSEQYF	TGTGCCAGCAGTCAGAGACAGGGATTTACGAGCGAGCAGTACTTC	once	15	TRBV6-1	TRBD1	TRBJ2-7
CASSQARGSPLHF	TGTGCCAGCAGCCAGGCCCGGGGCTCACCCCTCCACTTT	NA	13	TRBV6-6	NA	TRBJ1-6
CASSLAQVVNTEAFF	TGTGCCAGCAGCTTAGCGCAGGTTGTGAACACTGAAGCTTTCTTT	NA	15	TRBV7-2	NA	TRBJ1-1
CASSYGDPYGYTF	TGTGCCAGCAGTTATGGTGACCCGTATGGCTACACCTTC	NA	13	TRBV6-6	NA	TRBJ1-2
CASSPTQDSGNTIYF	TGTGCCAGCTCACCGACTCAGGACTCTGGAAACACCATATATTTT	NA	15	TRBV18	NA	TRBJ1-3
CASSPPQRQGGRGSYEQYF	TGTGCCAGCTCACCGCCCCAGCGGCAGGGGGGACGGGGTAGCTACGAGCAGTACTTC	NA	19	TRBV18	NA	TRBJ2-7
CAWDEDSSKAFF	TGTGCCTGGGACGAGGACAGCTCAAAAGCTTTCTTT	once	12	TRBV30	NA	TRBJ1-1
CASSGTGFYNSPLHF	TGCGCCAGCAGCGGGACAGGGTTTTATAATTCACCCCTCCACTTT	NA	15	TRBV5-1	TRBD1	TRBJ1-6
CASSERTEAFF	TGCGCCAGCAGTGAACGCACTGAAGCTTTCTTT	NA	11	TRBV10-1	NA	TRBJ1-1
CASSLVQGKGYGYTF	TGTGCCAGCAGCTTAGTTCAGGGGAAGGGCTATGGCTACACCTTC	NA	15	TRBV11-2	NA	TRBJ1-2
CASSQGAGVGNQPQHF	TGTGCCAGCAGTCAAGGGGCCGGCGTGGGCAATCAGCCCCAGCATTTT	NA	16	TRBV6-1	NA	TRBJ1-5
CASSSQVRESSTDTQYF	TGTGCCAGCAGCTCCCAGGTGAGGGAGTCTAGCACAGATACGCAGTATTTT	NA	17	TRBV7-9	NA	TRBJ2-3
CASSFIAGGTYEQYF	TGTGCCAGCAGCTTTATAGCGGGAGGTACCTACGAGCAGTACTTC	NA	15	TRBV7-2	TRBD2	TRBJ2-7
CASSALGPSYNEQFF	TGCGCCAGCAGCGCGCTCGGTCCCTCCTACAATGAGCAGTTCTTC	once	15	TRBV5-1	NA	TRBJ2-1
CASSNPGTGNEQYF	TGTGCCAGTAGTAACCCCGGGACAGGGAACGAGCAGTACTTC	NA	14	TRBV19	TRBD1	TRBJ2-7
CASSARTATYEQYF	TGTGCCAGCAGCGCCAGGACTGCTACCTACGAGCAGTACTTC	NA	14	TRBV7-2	NA	TRBJ2-7
CAWDGQGGSPLHF	TGTGCCTGGGACGGACAGGGTGGTTCACCCCTCCACTTT	NA	13	TRBV30	TRBD1	TRBJ1-6
CASSVRQGGNSPLHF	TGTGCCAGCAGCGTGAGACAGGGGGGTAATTCACCCCTCCACTTT	NA	15	TRBV7-9	TRBD1	TRBJ1-6
CASSRTGWGDEKLFF	TGTGCCAGCAGTCGTACCGGCTGGGGAGATGAAAAACTGTTTTTT	NA	15	TRBV6-5	NA	TRBJ1-4